This T cell receptor beta chain comes out of a study of blood T cell repertoires in COVID-19. Study in general: The study drew acute and convalescent COVID-19 samples from the United States, Italy and Spain.

Measured with immunoSEQ multiplex PCR; TCRdb has only the in-frame clones, and not every one. The table includes a few hundred thousand clones, approximately 90% detected once. The V gene's germline CDR1 is SEHNR and CDR2 FQNEAQ (reference sequence). The V and J ends lost 0 bases and 6 bases, in that order; junction bases with no gene match: 1. The CDR3 consists of 13 residues. Participant age was roughly 18 to 89 years, and participants resided in about two dozen US areas. The chain couples TRBV7-9 to TRBJ1-2; 7 nucleotides agree with TRBD1. This receptor was obtained from a woman between 18 and 30 years old who had recovered from COVID-19. The sequenced sample was PBMCs or T cells enriched from blood (not recorded which). The CDR3 loop is CASSLAGGDGYTF. CDR3 bases: TGTGCCAGCAGCTTAGCAGGGGGCGATGGCTACACCTTC.